The TCR beta chain under discussion was sequenced for a study of shared clonotypes between healthy human individuals. Sequenced by immunoSEQ multiplex PCR; TCRdb stores in-frame clones only, minus some. The data hold around 580,000 clones, with roughly 98% observed a single time. CDR1 and CDR2 (germline): LGHNA, YSLEER. The CDR3 has 15 amino acids. V shed 0 bases, J shed 4 bases, and the junction held 2 bases outside the gene matches. Details on this clone: What it binds is not known. At the DNA level, this CDR3 is encoded by other sequences in the same sample as well.

CD8 cells regarded as naive lacked CD45RO, were positively chosen for CCR7, and omitted terminally differentiated effector memory CD45RA+ cells. Overall study results and limits: Non-shared clonotypes had lower generation probabilities than clonotypes shared by all four sorted-subset donors. As a rule, naive subsets had a larger estimated richness than memory subsets. The genetic and exposure-history diversity represented was limited by few donors.

The clonotype was recovered from a man younger than 45 in good health. Specimen: naive CD8+ T cells sorted from blood. The chain uses TRBV4-3 and TRBJ2-1, with 8 nucleotides matching TRBD2. The CDR3 spells CASSQDLAGYNEQFF. CDR3 sequence (DNA): TGCGCCAGCAGCCAAGATTTAGCGGGGTACAATGAGCAGTTCTTC.